The rows below give T cell receptor beta chains drawn from one sample of a study of CXCR3-negative and CXCR3-positive naive CD8 T cells. One entry per CDR3 protein, without DNA, is what TCRdb gives after re-calling the 5' RACE reads. In all, the sample yields 40,000 to 50,000 distinct CDR3 sequences. The specimen was naive CXCR3- CD8+ T cells from blood. Receptor source: a human donor in good health. Some clones in this sample may be carry-over from other donors' samples. Both conserved end residues are part of each CDR3.

v_gene,j_gene,CDR3aa
TRBV18,TRBJ1-1,CASSPQRAGEAFF
TRBV28,TRBJ2-4,CASTRNSPIGRTKNIQYF
TRBV13,TRBJ1-2,CASSHSGTGYGYTF
TRBV28,TRBJ2-4,CASSLFTGTEGGENIQYF
TRBV20-1,TRBJ2-3,CSARAKGPSTQYF
TRBV10-3,TRBJ2-3,CAIRDSGESDTQYF
TRBV7-2,TRBJ1-2,CASSSGGGYYGYTF
TRBV20-1,TRBJ2-3,CSARGIPSGRTADTQYF
TRBV6-6,TRBJ1-1,CASSPTVEGTEAFF
TRBV6-2/TRBV6-3,TRBJ2-1,CASSPRENYNEQFF
TRBV6-2/TRBV6-3,TRBJ2-5,CASSYPVGTGQETQYF
TRBV27,TRBJ1-4,CASSTQTGASGEKLFF
TRBV7-6,TRBJ1-2,CASSGLQDGYTF
TRBV6-5,TRBJ2-7,CASSPNPGRPAWEQYF
TRBV29-1,TRBJ2-7,CSVVGDSYEQYF
TRBV5-1,TRBJ2-2,CASRVGLQQQTVNTGELFF
TRBV29-1,TRBJ2-1,CSVVYRGAPYNEQFF
TRBV28,TRBJ2-2,CASDPGFTGELFF
TRBV7-6,TRBJ2-3,CASSTFHEDTQYF
TRBV14,TRBJ2-5,CASSHRLGEETQYF
TRBV28,TRBJ2-1,CASSLTAHGSNEQFF
TRBV29-1,TRBJ2-1,CSVDDRGQSSYNEQFF
TRBV11-2,TRBJ2-7,CASSPTGSATYEQYF
TRBV15,TRBJ2-7,CATSRVTGGYDEQYF
TRBV29-1,TRBJ2-5,CSASQGIQETQYF
TRBV6-5,TRBJ2-2,CASSYGGRGELFF
TRBV28,TRBJ2-7,CASSLRLGDEQYF
TRBV4-1,TRBJ2-1,CASSGLEQTYNEQFF
TRBV28,TRBJ2-1,CASRVDGSYNEQFF
TRBV28,TRBJ2-3,CASSPTQGHTDTQYF
TRBV7-8,TRBJ2-2,CAVFREGGTGELFF
TRBV28,TRBJ2-1,CASGRYRSYNEQFF
TRBV20-1,TRBJ2-1,CSASSTVYNEQFF
TRBV29-1,TRBJ2-1,CSVERGYNEQFF
TRBV11-2,TRBJ2-5,CASSLSGTREETQYF
TRBV4-1,TRBJ2-7,CASSSGLAGALGEQYF
TRBV3-1,TRBJ1-2,CASSPWDRAVANYGYTF
TRBV29-1,TRBJ2-3,CSGDGGGNGPDTQYF
TRBV27,TRBJ2-3,CASSATTDTQYF
TRBV7-9,TRBJ2-5,CASTFPGLEETQYF
TRBV12-3/TRBV12-4,TRBJ2-7,CASSGQGASYEQYF
TRBV5-1,TRBJ2-1,CASSETPYNEQFF
TRBV12-3/TRBV12-4,TRBJ2-7,CASSPGRNPYEQYF
TRBV6-5,TRBJ2-7,CASSSRTVTYEQYF
TRBV29-1,TRBJ2-1,CSVRGGPGVNEQFF
TRBV28,TRBJ1-1,CASTDNRNTEAFF
TRBV28,TRBJ2-1,CASRSSGVPEQLF
TRBV29-1,TRBJ2-1,CSQLAGYNEQFF
TRBV15,TRBJ2-7,CATRGAQNEQYF
TRBV12-3/TRBV12-4,TRBJ2-5,CASSPKAGAETQYF
TRBV20-1,TRBJ1-1,CSARESQLTGANTEAFF
TRBV6-2/TRBV6-3,TRBJ2-1,CAILGQYNEQFF
TRBV4-3,TRBJ2-2,CASSRDTGPGELFF